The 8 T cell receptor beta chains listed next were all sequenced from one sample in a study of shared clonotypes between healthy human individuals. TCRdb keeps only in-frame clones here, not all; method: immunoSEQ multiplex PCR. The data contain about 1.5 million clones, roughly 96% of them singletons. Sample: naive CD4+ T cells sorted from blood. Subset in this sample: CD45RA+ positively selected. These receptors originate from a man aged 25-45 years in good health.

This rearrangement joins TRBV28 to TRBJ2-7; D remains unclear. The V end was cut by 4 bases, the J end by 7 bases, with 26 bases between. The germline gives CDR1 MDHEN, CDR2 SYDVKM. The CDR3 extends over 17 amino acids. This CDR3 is CASSSPRPGLSPGEQYF. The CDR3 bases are TGTGCCAGCAGTTCCCCGCGACCGGGCCTCTCTCCCGGGGAGCAGTACTTC.

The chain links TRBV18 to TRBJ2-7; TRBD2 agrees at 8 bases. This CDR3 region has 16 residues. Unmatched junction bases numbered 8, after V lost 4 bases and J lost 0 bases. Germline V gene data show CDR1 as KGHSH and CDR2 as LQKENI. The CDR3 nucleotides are TGTGCCAGCTCACTGCTTCAAAGCGGGAGCTCCTACGAGCAGTACTTC. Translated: CASSLLQSGSSYEQYF. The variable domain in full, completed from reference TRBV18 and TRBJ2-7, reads NAGVMQNPRHLVRRRGQEARLRCSPMKGHSHVYWYRQLPEEGLKFMVYLQKENIIDESGMPKERFSAEFPKEGPSILRIQQVVRGDSAAYFCASSLLQSGSSYEQYFGPGTRLTVT.

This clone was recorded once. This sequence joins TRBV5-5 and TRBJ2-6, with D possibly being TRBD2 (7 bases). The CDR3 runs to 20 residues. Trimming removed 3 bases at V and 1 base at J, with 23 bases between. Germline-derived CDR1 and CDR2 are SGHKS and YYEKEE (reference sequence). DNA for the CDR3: TGTGCCAGCAGCTCACCCCCCGGCGGGGGCGGTTGGTCTGGGGCCAACGTCCTGACTTTC. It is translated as CASSSPPGGGGWSGANVLTF.

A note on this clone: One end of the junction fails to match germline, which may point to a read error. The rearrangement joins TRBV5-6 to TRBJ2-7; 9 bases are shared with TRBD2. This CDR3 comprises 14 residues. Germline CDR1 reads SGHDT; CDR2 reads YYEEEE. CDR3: CASRLGLAWQEQYF. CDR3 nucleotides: TGTGCCAGCAGGTTGGGACTAGCTTGGCAGGAGCAGTACTTC. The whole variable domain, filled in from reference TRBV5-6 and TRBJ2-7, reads DAGVTQSPTHLIKTRGQQVTLRCSPKSGHDTVSWYQQALGQGPQFIFQYYEEEERQRGNFPDRFSGHQFPNYSSELNVNALLLGDSALYLCASRLGLAWQEQYFGPGTRLTVT.

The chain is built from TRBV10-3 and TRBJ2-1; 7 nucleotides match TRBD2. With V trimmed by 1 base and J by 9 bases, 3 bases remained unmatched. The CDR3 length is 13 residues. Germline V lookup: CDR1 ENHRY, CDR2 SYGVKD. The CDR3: CAISEFGGGEQFF. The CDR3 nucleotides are TGTGCCATCAGTGAGTTTGGGGGGGGTGAGCAGTTCTTC.

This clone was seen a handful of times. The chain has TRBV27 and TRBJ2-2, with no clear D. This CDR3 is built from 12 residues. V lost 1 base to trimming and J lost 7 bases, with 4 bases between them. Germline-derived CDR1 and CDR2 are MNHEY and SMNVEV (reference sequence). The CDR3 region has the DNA TGTGCCAGCAGTTTATTCCGCGGGGAGCTGTTTTTT. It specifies CASSLFRGELFF.

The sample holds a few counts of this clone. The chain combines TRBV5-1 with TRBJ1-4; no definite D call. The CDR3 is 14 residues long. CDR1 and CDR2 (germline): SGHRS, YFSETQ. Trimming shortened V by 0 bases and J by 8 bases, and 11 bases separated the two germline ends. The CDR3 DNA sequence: TGCGCCAGCAGCTTGGCCGGGGTTGGGGAAAAACTGTTTTTT. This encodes CASSLAGVGEKLFF.

The CDR3 coding sequence is TGTGCCAGCAGCCCGCGGACCGGGGGAGCCAGTGAAGCTTTCTTT. It specifies CASSPRTGGASEAFF. The gene calls are TRBV7-2 and TRBJ1-1; TRBD1 is a possible D gene (5 bases). Germline CDR1 reads SGHTA; CDR2 reads FQGNSA. The CDR3 has 15 amino acids. The germline V and J ends were trimmed by 5 bases and 7 bases, with 20 bases remaining between them.